The 20 T cell receptor beta chains below all came from one sample that was sequenced in a study of OX40 agonist ivuxolimab in advanced cancers. Produced via immunoSEQ multiplex PCR; TCRdb's table is partial and in-frame only. Among 30,000 to 40,000 clones listed, about 80% were seen once. The input for sequencing was CD4+ or CD8+ T cells sorted from blood, taken in a trial of the OX40 agonist ivuxolimab. The receptors shown here come from an adult with an advanced solid tumor such as melanoma, head and neck, liver or kidney cancer.

CDR3 loop: CASSQVGDNEQFF. The CDR3 DNA reads TGTGCCAGCAGCCAAGTAGGTGACAATGAGCAGTTCTTC. The chain combines TRBV4-2 with TRBJ2-1, with D unresolved. V lost 1 base and J 5 bases, leaving 6 bases between the germline ends. The CDR3 length is 13 residues. Germline values: CDR1 LGHNA, CDR2 YNFKEQ.

A remark on this clone: The junction does not match germline at one end; this may be a read error. The chain is built from TRBV9 and TRBJ2-1; TRBD2 is a possible D gene (5 bases). The CDR3 runs 15 residues. Per germline, CDR1 SGDLS and CDR2 YYNGEE. The CDR3 nucleotides are TGTGTCAGCAGCGATGGCGGGCGAGGGTACAATGAGCAGTTCTTC. This codes for CVSSDGGRGYNEQFF. Supplemented by reference TRBV9 and TRBJ2-1, the full variable domain reads DSGVTQTPKHLITATGQRVTLRCSPRSGDLSVYWYQQSLDQGLQFLIQYYNGEERAKGNILERFSAQQFPDLHSELNLSSLELGDSALYFCVSSDGGRGYNEQFFGPGTRLTVL.

The rearrangement joins TRBV23-1 to TRBJ2-7, with D possibly TRBD2 on 5 matching bases. TRBV23-1 counts as an open reading frame of uncertain function. The CDR3 runs 13 residues. V dropped 10 bases and J dropped 2 bases, with 15 bases sitting between them. The CDR3 DNA reads TGCGCCACCGCTTGGCGGGTCGCCTACGAGCAGTACTTC. Its translation: CATAWRVAYEQYF.

This chain joins TRBV5-8 and TRBJ2-1, with TRBD2 matching over 9 bases. Germline values: CDR1 SGHTS, CDR2 YDEGEE. The CDR3 runs 18 residues. V gave up 0 bases and J gave up 3 bases; unmatched junction bases: 10. The CDR3 bases are TGTGCCAGCAGCTTGGGGAAAACTAGCGGGTTTCTCTACAATGAGCAGTTCTTC. Translated: CASSLGKTSGFLYNEQFF.

The chain has TRBV27 and TRBJ1-2; D is perhaps TRBD1 (6 bases). V was trimmed by 0 bases and J by 4 bases, leaving 15 bases between them. Germline V lookup: CDR1 MNHEY, CDR2 SMNVEV (reference sequence). The CDR3 sequence is 16 residues long. The CDR3 DNA reads TGTGCCAGCAGTTTATCCCAGGGACATTCTCTCTATGGCTACACCTTC. Encoded protein: CASSLSQGHSLYGYTF.

This clone was counted a single time. The gene calls are TRBV6-6 and TRBJ1-2, with D hard to call. This CDR3 comprises 15 residues. The V gene's germline CDR1 is MNHNY and CDR2 SVGAGI (reference sequence). V lost 0 bases to trimming and J lost 7 bases, with 15 bases between them. The CDR3 DNA sequence: TGTGCCAGCAGTTACTCGGGCCTAGACGGTTTTGGCTACACCTTC. Amino acids: CASSYSGLDGFGYTF.

V gene TRBV2 combines with J gene TRBJ2-7; TRBD1 matches 7 bases. The germline CDR1 and CDR2 sequences are SNHLY and FYNNEI. This CDR3 is 14 amino acids long. V gave up 7 bases and J gave up 6 bases; unmatched junction bases: 12. CDR3 amino acids: CASKRTGEFGEQYF. Here the CDR3 DNA reads TGTGCCAGCAAACGAACAGGGGAGTTCGGCGAGCAGTACTTC.

The gene calls are TRBV13 and TRBJ2-1; D perhaps matches TRBD2 (5 bases). CDR3 length: 13 residues. CDR1 PRHDT and CDR2 FYEKMQ come from the germline V gene (reference sequence). Trimming shortened V by 5 bases and J by 9 bases, and 14 bases separated the two germline ends. CDR3 sequence: CASSPGSQVEQFF. Here the CDR3 DNA reads TGTGCCAGCAGCCCTGGGAGCCAAGTTGAGCAGTTCTTC.

This chain links TRBV4-2 with TRBJ1-2; D is unresolved. V dropped 2 bases and J dropped 4 bases, with 14 bases sitting between them. This CDR3 has 15 residues. CDR1 is LGHNA, CDR2 YNFKEQ, per germline. In DNA, the CDR3 is TGTGCCAGCAGCCAAAACTTGCCTGACCCCTATGGCTACACCTTC. Protein product: CASSQNLPDPYGYTF.

This clone was found once. The chain carries TRBV14 and TRBJ2-1; TRBD2 might be the D (6 bases). The V end was cut by 4 bases, the J end by 10 bases, with 20 bases between. Germline assignment: CDR1 SGHDN and CDR2 FVKESK. The CDR3 spans 15 residues. The CDR3 region is CASSLSGDTIGEQFF. Here the CDR3 DNA reads TGTGCCAGCAGCCTTAGCGGAGATACAATAGGGGAGCAGTTCTTC.

The V call is TRBV7-2, the J call TRBJ2-7; maybe TRBD2 (5 bases). Trimming took 3 bases from V and 5 from J, leaving 11 bases between them. The CDR3 is made up of 13 amino acids. Germline V gives CDR1 SGHTA, CDR2 FQGNSA. The CDR3 DNA follows: TGTGCCAGCAGCTTCCCTGGGAGTAACGAGCAGTACTTC. Protein sequence: CASSFPGSNEQYF.

V and J are TRBV19 and TRBJ2-2; a possible D gene is TRBD2 (6 bases). The CDR3 spans 15 residues. V dropped 3 bases and J dropped 5 bases, with 13 bases sitting between them. Germline V gene lookup returns CDR1 LNHDA and CDR2 SQIVND (reference sequence). DNA of the CDR3: TGTGCCAGTAGTATTGCGGGAACAGTAACCGGGGAGCTGTTTTTT. Its translation is CASSIAGTVTGELFF.

J is TRBJ2-7 and V is TRBV27; TRBD1 matches at 8 bases. CDR3 length: 13 residues. V lost 5 bases to trimming and J lost 5 bases; unmatched junction nucleotides: 5. Germline V lookup: CDR1 MNHEY, CDR2 SMNVEV (reference sequence). The CDR3 region has the DNA TGTGCCAGCAGTATACGGACAGGGAACGAGCAGTACTTC. As protein: CASSIRTGNEQYF.

This clone was observed once. V usage is TRBV27 and J usage is TRBJ2-1, with 8 bases that match TRBD2. V lost 7 bases to trimming and J lost 3 bases; unmatched junction nucleotides: 8. CDR3 length: 15 residues. Germline V CDR1 and CDR2: MNHEY, SMNVEV (reference sequence). The CDR3 reads CASTFRGGVYNEQFF. The CDR3 nucleotides are TGTGCCAGCACCTTCCGGGGGGGCGTCTACAATGAGCAGTTCTTC.

This rearrangement joins TRBV30 to TRBJ1-5, with a weak D call TRBD1 (5 bases). This CDR3 has 15 residues. Per the germline V gene, CDR1 is GTSNPN and CDR2 is SVGIG (reference sequence). Trimming cost V 0 bases and J 7 bases, with 16 bases left between them. As DNA, the CDR3 is TGTGCCTGGAGTGTAGGGACCACGTCTGGGCAGCCCCAGCATTTT. It yields the protein CAWSVGTTSGQPQHF.

The CDR3 is CASSFGTGPEAFF. CDR3 sequence (DNA): TGTGCCAGCAGTTTTGGGACAGGGCCTGAAGCTTTCTTT. This chain uses TRBV28 with TRBJ1-1; 9 nucleotides match TRBD1. Unmatched junction bases numbered 2, after V lost 3 bases and J lost 6 bases. The CDR3 loop spans 13 amino acids. CDR1 and CDR2 (germline): MDHEN, SYDVKM.

Notes on this clone: Relative to the germline gene, one junction end is altered; a read error may explain this. This sequence joins TRBV5-1 and TRBJ2-7; D perhaps matches TRBD2 (6 bases). Germline V gene data show CDR1 as SGHRS and CDR2 as YFSETQ. This CDR3 contains 14 residues. CDR3 coding DNA: TGCGCCAGTCACCGGGACTCTCCCTCCCACGAGCAGTACTTC. It translates to CASHRDSPSHEQYF. The full variable domain, rest sourced from reference TRBV5-1 and TRBJ2-7, is KAGVTQTPRYLIKTRGQQVTLSCSPISGHRSVSWYQQTPGQGLQFLFEYFSETQRNKGNFPGRFSGRQFSNSRSEMNVSTLELGDSALYLCASHRDSPSHEQYFGPGTRLTVT.

The chain recombines TRBV11-2 with TRBJ1-1; D remains ambiguous. V gave up 5 bases and J gave up 7 bases, with 14 bases separating them. CDR1 SGHAT and CDR2 FQNNGV come from the germline V gene. The CDR3 has 13 amino acids. The CDR3 nucleotides are TGTGCCAGCAGCAACAGAGTTGGCATTGAAGCTTTCTTT. Translating gives CASSNRVGIEAFF.

The chain couples TRBV25-1 to TRBJ2-1; 10 nucleotides match TRBD1. There are 17 residues in the CDR3. Germline V CDR1 and CDR2: MGHDK, SYGVNS. V lost 3 bases and J lost 4; bases outside the gene matches: 9. The CDR3 DNA reads as TGTGCCAGCAGTGACAACCCGGGACAGGGGTCATACAATGAGCAGTTCTTC. Residues: CASSDNPGQGSYNEQFF.

V and J are TRBV23-1 and TRBJ1-5, with D unclear. TRBV23-1 is an ORF; its function is uncertain. The length of the CDR3 is 17 residues. Trimming removed 0 bases from V and 2 bases from J, with 14 bases in between. The CDR3, as DNA: TGCGCCAGCAGTCAATCACGGGGTTTCGCGGGCAATCAGCCCCAGCATTTT. Translated, it gives CASSQSRGFAGNQPQHF.